This TCR beta chain appears in the sequencing data of a study of T cell responses to AZD1222 COVID-19 vaccine. Study-level points and caveats: Females made up more of the donors, who were largely white British, and clonal diversity may have come out too low. The repertoires were collected only after the peak T cell response.

CDR1 is MNHEY, CDR2 SMNVEV, per germline (reference sequence). The CDR3 extends over 15 amino acids. V was shortened by 5 bases and J by 0 bases, with 14 bases between the two germline ends. Repertoires were generated with immunoSEQ multiplex PCR, while TCRdb's copy carries only in-frame clones and drops some. The data hold roughly 160,000 clones, with around 92% observed a single time. A remark on this clone: Its antigen remains unidentified.

The source was peripheral blood, collected on day 0 of MenACWY control vaccination. The receptor was isolated from an adult in good health. The chain links TRBV27 to TRBJ2-7; D remains ambiguous. This chain's CDR3 is CASSANSLSSYEQYF. CDR3 DNA sequence: TGTGCCAGCAGTGCCAACTCGTTAAGCTCCTACGAGCAGTACTTC.